The rows below give T cell receptor beta chains drawn from one sample of a study of cytomegalovirus exposure and HLA in healthy donors. Profiling relied on immunoSEQ multiplex PCR, and the TCRdb table lists in-frame clones only, not all of them. Here the sample spans approximately 61,000 clones, roughly two thirds being singletons. Sequenced sample: PBMCs. The receptors were gathered from a woman in her forties or fifties in good health and CMV-seronegative. Each CDR3 is given with its conserved first and last residue. A D gene is named only where the DNA matches it firmly. The size entry is marked missing in some rows and otherwise reads once, few, many or a size class.

abundance,v_gene,d_gene,j_gene,CDR3aa,CDR3nt
-,TRBV6-6,-,TRBJ2-5,CASSYRQGLPETQYF,TGTGCCAGCAGTTACCGACAGGGACTCCCAGAGACCCAGTACTTC
-,TRBV5-4,TRBD2,TRBJ2-7,CASTYAGTIRLVGYF,TGTGCCAGCACCTACGCCGGGACTATTCGCCTCGTGGGGTACTTC
few,TRBV7-9,TRBD1,TRBJ2-7,CASSLRDRVSGEQYF,TGTGCCAGCAGCCTCCGGGACAGGGTATCTGGCGAGCAGTACTTC
once,TRBV7-9,TRBD1,TRBJ1-5,CASREAQGQPQHF,TGTGCCAGCAGGGAAGCACAGGGGCAGCCCCAGCATTTT
few,TRBV5-1,TRBD1,TRBJ2-7,CASRYVRGHSYEQYF,TGCGCCAGCAGGTACGTCAGGGGGCATTCCTACGAGCAGTACTTC
-,TRBV5-6,-,TRBJ2-6,CASSFPQVGSGANVLTF,TGTGCCAGCAGCTTCCCCCAAGTCGGCTCTGGGGCCAACGTCCTGACTTTC
-,TRBV10-3,-,TRBJ2-2,CAIQEDPPPNTGELFF,TGTGCCATCCAAGAGGATCCACCACCGAACACCGGGGAGCTGTTTTTT
once,TRBV7-9,TRBD2,TRBJ2-3,CASSLTSGNTDTQYF,TGTGCCAGCAGCTTAACTAGCGGGAACACAGATACGCAGTATTTT
-,TRBV6-5,TRBD2,TRBJ2-7,CASSYGLAGGPSEQYF,TGTGCCAGCAGTTACGGACTAGCGGGAGGGCCATCCGAGCAGTACTTC
few,TRBV9,TRBD1,TRBJ2-5,CASSVSTGVETQYF,TGTGCCAGCAGCGTATCCACAGGGGTTGAGACCCAGTACTTC
-,TRBV27,-,TRBJ1-5,CASSLGKGHINQPQHF,TGTGCCAGCAGCCTAGGCAAGGGACACATCAATCAGCCCCAGCATTTT
-,TRBV5-1,-,TRBJ2-3,CASSLGGLTTDTQYF,TGCGCCAGCAGCTTGGGAGGCTTAACCACAGATACGCAGTATTTT
few,TRBV5-1,TRBD1,TRBJ1-2,CASSRDPAGGGYGYTF,TGCGCCAGCAGCCGCGATCCGGCAGGGGGCGGCTATGGCTACACCTTC
few,TRBV19,TRBD1,TRBJ1-5,CASSLQGGSQPQHF,TGTGCCAGTAGTCTCCAGGGGGGTAGCCAGCCCCAGCATTTT
medium-sized,TRBV6-5,-,TRBJ1-4,CASSYALLGEKLFF,TGTGCCAGCAGTTACGCGCTACTAGGTGAAAAACTGTTTTTT
few,TRBV5-1,TRBD1,TRBJ1-1,CASSLGGTGNTEAFF,TGCGCCAGCAGCCTTGGCGGGACAGGGAACACTGAAGCTTTCTTT
-,TRBV15,-,TRBJ1-2,CATSRGAGANYGYTF,TGTGCCACCAGCAGAGGGGCCGGGGCTAACTATGGCTACACCTTC
-,TRBV6-5,-,TRBJ1-1,CASRRQTNTEAFF,TGTGCCAGCCGGAGACAGACGAACACTGAAGCTTTCTTT
few,TRBV6-5,-,TRBJ1-1,CASRRQSRGTEAFF,TGTGCCAGCAGGCGGCAGTCTAGGGGGACTGAAGCTTTCTTT
-,TRBV7-9,TRBD1,TRBJ1-1,CASSLAQGGNTEAFF,TGTGCCAGCAGCTTGGCCCAGGGGGGAAACACTGAAGCTTTCTTT
-,TRBV30,-,TRBJ1-3,CAWSVSGALSISGNTIYF,TGTGCCTGGAGTGTATCAGGGGCTCTGAGCATCTCTGGAAACACCATATATTTT
-,TRBV4-3,TRBD2,TRBJ2-5,CASSQEASGRPETQYF,TGCGCCAGCAGCCAAGAGGCTAGCGGGAGGCCGGAGACCCAGTACTTC
-,TRBV2,TRBD2,TRBJ2-7,CASTAGTFYEQYF,TGTGCCAGCACAGCGGGGACCTTCTACGAGCAGTACTTC
-,TRBV5-6,TRBD1,TRBJ1-2,CASSRQGEGGGGYTF,TGTGCCAGCAGCCGACAGGGGGAAGGAGGCGGTGGCTACACCTTC
-,TRBV9,TRBD1,TRBJ1-1,CASATGALNTEAFF,TGTGCCAGCGCCACAGGGGCCTTGAACACTGAAGCTTTCTTT
once,TRBV27,TRBD1,TRBJ1-4,CASSVEQGIREKLFF,TGTGCCAGCAGCGTAGAACAGGGGATTCGAGAAAAACTGTTTTTT